This T cell receptor (beta chain) came from a study of blood T cells in healthy people across ages. Overall study findings and caveats: TCR beta diversity, measured per million T cells, fell in a roughly linear way with age.

A word on this clonotype: What it binds is not known.

Germline CDR1 is SGHAT and CDR2 is FQNNGV. The V end was cut by 2 bases, the J end by 6 bases, with 16 bases between. This CDR3 region has 15 residues. Donors were systemically healthy Caucasian individuals from Russia aged roughly 6 to 100 years. A second about 6 to 11 cycle PCR used barcoded and J-beta primers. MiXCR, applied by TCRdb to the 5' RACE reads, yields one record per CDR3 protein. The sample carries some 1,000,000 distinct CDR3 sequences, approximately 26% recorded once. The same sample was also studied in work on T cells of mothers and their children. This second report adds: Related mother-child pairs shared marginally more repertoire than unrelated pairs, though not significantly. None of the identified T cell clones proved to be persistent microchimeric clones.

The sequence was obtained from a girl aged 2 to 10 in good health. V is TRBV11-2 and J is TRBJ2-5; possibly TRBD2 for D (6 bases). Sequenced: blood. The CDR3 DNA reads TGTGCCAGCAGCTTAATGGGGGAGGAGGCCCAGACCCAGTACTTC. The encoded protein is CASSLMGEEAQTQYF.